This T cell receptor beta chain was sequenced for a study of T cell responses to AZD1222 COVID-19 vaccine. Overall study findings and caveats: Breadth and depth of Spike-specific TCRs rose after two AZD1222 doses.

The CDR3 is made up of 15 amino acids. Germline CDR1 and CDR2: SGHDT and YYEEEE. The V and J ends lost 2 bases and 0 bases respectively, with 11 bases between them. Notes on this clone: Its antigen is as yet unknown.

Libraries were prepared by immunoSEQ multiplex PCR; TCRdb keeps only in-frame clonotypes and omits some of them. The table shows 130,000 to 150,000 clones, with about 87% occurring only once. V is TRBV5-6 and J is TRBJ1-1, with D hard to call. Here the sequenced sample was peripheral blood, taken on day 0 of AZD1222 vaccination. This TCR was recovered from an adult in good health. CDR3 in amino acids: CASSLRVGMNTEAFF. CDR3 coding DNA: TGTGCCAGCAGCTTAAGGGTGGGAATGAACACTGAAGCTTTCTTT.